This T cell receptor beta chain was documented in a study of T cells in Graves' hyperthyroidism and ophthalmopathy. Background on the study: Peripheral blood was collected at initial diagnosis, before any treatment.

From germline, CDR1 is LNHNV and CDR2 YYDKDF (reference sequence). V shed 2 bases and J 6 bases; nucleotides not matched to a gene: 15. This CDR3 is built from 19 residues. Findings and limits, study-wide: The majority of expanded thyroid clonotypes above 0.001 also appeared in blood.

The source material, RNA transcripts, was used to amplify TCR beta CDR3 regions. TCR CDR3 underwent first-round RT-PCR with the HTBI primer set. Via MiXCR, TCRdb re-called the multiplex PCR reads, giving one row per CDR3 protein. Seen here are some 460,000 distinct CDR3 sequences, around a sixth observed once, and the top ten hold 13% to 15%. Those patients with uncontrolled infection, other autoimmune disease, pregnancy or lactation were excluded. Every diagnosis used clinical symptoms, serum thyroxine and TRAb, thyroid ultrasound and orbital computed tomography. A few counts support this clonotype. Its antigen is unknown.

The J gene is TRBJ1-6, the V gene TRBV15, with 8 bases lining up with TRBD1. Sequenced sample: blood. The sequence derives from a young woman with Graves' hyperthyroidism. The CDR3 DNA is TGTGCCACCAGCAGAACTCCGGGACAGGACTTGTGGGGTAATTCACCCCTCCACTTT. This encodes CATSRTPGQDLWGNSPLHF. The entire variable domain, with the rest obtained from reference TRBV15 and TRBJ1-6, is as follows: DAMVIQNPRYQVTQFGKPVTLSCSQTLNHNVMYWYQQKSSQAPKLLFHYYDKDFNNEADTPDNFQSRRPNTSFCFLDIRSPGLGDTAMYLCATSRTPGQDLWGNSPLHFGNGTRLTVT.